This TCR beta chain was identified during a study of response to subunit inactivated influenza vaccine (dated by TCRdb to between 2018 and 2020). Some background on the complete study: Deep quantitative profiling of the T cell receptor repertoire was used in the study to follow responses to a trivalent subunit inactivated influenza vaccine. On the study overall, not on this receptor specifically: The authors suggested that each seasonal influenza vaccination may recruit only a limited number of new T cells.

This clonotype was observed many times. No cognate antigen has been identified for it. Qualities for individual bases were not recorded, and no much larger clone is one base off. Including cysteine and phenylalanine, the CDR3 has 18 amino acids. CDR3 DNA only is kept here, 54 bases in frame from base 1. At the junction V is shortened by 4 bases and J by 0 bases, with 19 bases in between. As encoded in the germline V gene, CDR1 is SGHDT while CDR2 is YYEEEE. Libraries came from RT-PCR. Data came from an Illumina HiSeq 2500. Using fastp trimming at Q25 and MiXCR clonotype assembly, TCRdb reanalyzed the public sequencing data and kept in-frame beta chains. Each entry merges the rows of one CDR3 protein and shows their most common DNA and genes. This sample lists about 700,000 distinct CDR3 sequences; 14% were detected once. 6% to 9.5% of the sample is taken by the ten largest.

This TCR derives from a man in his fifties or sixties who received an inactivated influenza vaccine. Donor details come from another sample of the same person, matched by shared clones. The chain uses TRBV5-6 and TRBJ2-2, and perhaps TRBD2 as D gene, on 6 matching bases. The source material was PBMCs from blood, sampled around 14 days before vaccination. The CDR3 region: CASSAEGRRRANTGELFF. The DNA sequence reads TGTGCCAGCAGCGCGGAGGGGAGACGTAGGGCGAACACCGGGGAGCTGTTTTTT.